The 29 T cell receptor beta chains below all came from one sample that was sequenced in a study of blood T cell repertoires in COVID-19. Using immunoSEQ multiplex PCR, the repertoire was profiled, and TCRdb retains in-frame clones only, with some absent. The sample shows 200,000 to 250,000 clones, 85% of them seen only once. Input material: peripheral blood. Source of these receptors: a woman aged 55-69 years with active or convalescent COVID-19.

The chain joins TRBV5-1 to TRBJ2-2; 8 nucleotides agree with TRBD2. There are 20 residues in the CDR3. J gave up 6 bases and V 4 bases, and 23 bases lay outside the gene matches. Per germline, CDR1 SGHRS and CDR2 YFSETQ. Written as DNA, the CDR3 is TGCGCCAGCAGCCCGGCGGGGGGCAGAGATGACTTAAACAGTGCCGGGGAGCTGTTTTTT. Its translation is CASSPAGGRDDLNSAGELFF.

This rearrangement joins TRBV27 to TRBJ1-2, with 8 bases lining up with TRBD1. Germline CDR1 and CDR2: MNHEY and SMNVEV (reference sequence). With 6 bases clipped from V and 4 bases from J, the junction kept 13 bases outside the gene matches. The CDR3 extends over 16 amino acids. The CDR3 DNA reads as TGTGCCAGCAGCTCCGGACAGGGCATATACTCCTATGGCTACACCTTC. Protein product: CASSSGQGIYSYGYTF.

J is TRBJ2-3 and V is TRBV5-1, with TRBD2 matching 9 bases. The length of the CDR3 is 16 residues. V dropped 4 bases and J dropped 0; count of bases not matched to a gene: 6. Per germline, CDR1 SGHRS and CDR2 YFSETQ. DNA for the CDR3: TGCGCCAGCAGCCCAGGACTAGCGATGAGCACAGATACGCAGTATTTT. Translated: CASSPGLAMSTDTQYF.

The CDR3 region has the DNA TGTGCCAGCAGCCTCTCTCGGGGACTAGCTAAGGGCAATGAGCAGTTCTTC. This sequence encodes CASSLSRGLAKGNEQFF. The chain recombines TRBV3-1 (or the pseudogene TRBV3-2) with TRBJ2-1; TRBD2 aligns across 9 bases. The CDR3 sequence is 17 residues long. Per germline, CDR1 LGHDT and CDR2 YNNKEL (reference sequence). With V trimmed by 4 bases and J by 6 bases, 13 bases remained unmatched.

The V gene is TRBV18, the J gene TRBJ2-2, with D hard to call. Germline V gives CDR1 KGHSH, CDR2 LQKENI. This CDR3 region has 14 residues. Trimming took off 3 bases at V and 0 bases at J, with 5 bases between the two ends. The CDR3, as DNA: TGTGCCAGCTCACCCACAGCGAACACCGGGGAGCTGTTTTTT. Protein product: CASSPTANTGELFF.

The V and J genes are TRBV28 and TRBJ1-2; D is unclear. The CDR3 is made up of 13 amino acids. V was pared by 6 bases and J by 0 bases, with 8 bases between. In germline, CDR1 is MDHEN, CDR2 SYDVKM. CDR3 sequence: CASRPRTNYGYTF. In DNA form, the CDR3 reads TGTGCCAGCAGGCCCAGGACTAACTATGGCTACACCTTC.

The genes are TRBV27 and TRBJ2-2, with 7 nucleotides matching TRBD1. V lost 6 bases to trimming and J lost 5 bases; unmatched junction nucleotides: 18. The CDR3 contains 18 residues. Looked up from germline, CDR1 is MNHEY and CDR2 is SMNVEV (reference sequence). CDR3 region: CASSRGPPTGLITGELFF. DNA of the CDR3: TGTGCCAGCAGCCGAGGACCTCCGACAGGGCTCATTACCGGGGAGCTGTTTTTT.

The rearrangement uses TRBV6-1 and TRBJ2-2; TRBD2 aligns across 13 bases. Trimming took 4 bases from V and 2 from J; bases not matched to a gene: 4. The germline gives CDR1 MNHNS, CDR2 SASEGT. This CDR3 contains 17 residues. As DNA, the CDR3 is TGTGCCAGCAGTGGTACTAGCGGGGGGGCAAACACCGGGGAGCTGTTTTTT. Amino acid sequence: CASSGTSGGANTGELFF.

Only a few counts were recorded for this clone. The chain recombines TRBV13 with TRBJ2-5, with D maybe TRBD1 (5 bases). In germline, CDR1 is PRHDT, CDR2 FYEKMQ (reference sequence). With 2 bases removed from V and 5 bases from J, the gap between germline ends came to 9 bases. CDR3 size: 13 residues. CDR3: CASSLRGRETQYF. CDR3 coding DNA: TGTGCCAGCAGCTTAAGGGGCAGGGAGACCCAGTACTTC.

The V gene is TRBV7-5, the J gene TRBJ1-6. TRBV7-5 is shown as a pseudogene. The CDR3 runs 10 residues. The CDR3 DNA sequence: TGTGCCTCGCCGGGATCACCCCTCCACTTT. This translates into CASPGSPLHF.

The chain employs TRBV2 and TRBJ2-5, with 11 nucleotides matching TRBD2. Germline CDR1 SNHLY, CDR2 FYNNEI. The CDR3 is made up of 15 amino acids. CDR3 coding DNA: TGTGCGACCTCCCCACTAGCGGGAGTTCAAGAGACCCAGTACTTC. As protein: CATSPLAGVQETQYF.

J is TRBJ2-3 and V is TRBV19; 7 bases are shared with TRBD1. The CDR3 covers 14 residues. With V trimmed by 7 bases and J by 5 bases, 9 bases remained unmatched. Germline V CDR1 and CDR2: LNHDA, SQIVND (reference sequence). The CDR3 DNA follows: TGTGCCAGTAAGGTCCAGGGGGAAGTAGATACGCAGTATTTT. Translating gives CASKVQGEVDTQYF.

The V and J genes are TRBV2 and TRBJ1-4; 7 bases match TRBD1. Germline CDR1 and CDR2: SNHLY and FYNNEI. CDR3 length: 12 amino acids. Trimming at V came to 7 bases and at J to 5 bases, leaving 1 base not matched to a gene. CDR3 sequence: CASNRGNEKLFF. Written as DNA, the CDR3 is TGTGCCAGCAACAGGGGCAATGAAAAACTGTTTTTT.

This clone has only a few counts. This chain links TRBV29-1 with TRBJ2-1; 10 nucleotides match TRBD2. CDR1 is SQVTM, CDR2 ANQGSEA, per germline. V gave up 6 bases and J gave up 7 bases; unmatched junction bases: 6. The CDR3 sequence is 13 residues long. The CDR3 sequence is CSVVLLAGNEQFF. The CDR3 nucleotides read TGCAGCGTCGTATTACTAGCGGGAAATGAGCAGTTCTTC.

This clone was seen once. The chain is built from TRBV2 and TRBJ2-5; 10 bases align to TRBD2. The V gene's germline CDR1 is SNHLY and CDR2 FYNNEI. This CDR3 has 14 residues. V gave up 6 bases and J gave up 5 bases; unmatched junction bases: 6. The DNA of the CDR3 is TGTGCCAGCAGCCCGGCTAGCGGGGGTGAGACCCAGTACTTC. This codes for CASSPASGGETQYF.

In the case of this clone: Mismatch with germline at one junction end may stem from a read error. The V call is TRBV2, the J call TRBJ2-7; 10 nucleotides agree with TRBD2. The germline V gene encodes CDR1 SNHLY and CDR2 FYNNEI. This CDR3 has 15 amino acids. CDR3 nucleotide sequence: TGTGCCAGCAGTGAACTAGCGGGAGTCTCCGACGAGCAGTACTTC. This codes for CASSELAGVSDEQYF.

The chain combines TRBV2 with TRBJ2-1; tentative D call: TRBD1 (6 bases). Germline V gives CDR1 SNHLY, CDR2 FYNNEI. V was cut by 6 bases and J by 2 bases, with 14 bases left in between. There are 15 residues in the CDR3. The CDR3 is CASRADRRPYNEQFF. CDR3 bases: TGTGCCAGCAGGGCCGACAGGAGACCCTACAATGAGCAGTTCTTC.

The chain combines TRBV18 with TRBJ2-1; D may be TRBD1 (6 bases). Germline assignment: CDR1 KGHSH and CDR2 LQKENI. Trimming removed 4 bases at V and 10 bases at J, with 17 bases between. This CDR3 spans 14 amino acids. The CDR3 coding sequence is TGTGCCAGCTCACAAGCAACAGGGTTAGGGGAGCAGTTCTTC. Residues: CASSQATGLGEQFF. Full variable domain (remainder filled in from reference TRBV18 and TRBJ2-1): NAGVMQNPRHLVRRRGQEARLRCSPMKGHSHVYWYRQLPEEGLKFMVYLQKENIIDESGMPKERFSAEFPKEGPSILRIQQVVRGDSAAYFCASSQATGLGEQFFGPGTRLTVL.

This clone was found a few times. The chain links TRBV5-1 to TRBJ1-4; D perhaps matches TRBD1 (6 bases). Per the germline V gene, CDR1 is SGHRS and CDR2 is YFSETQ. The CDR3 length is 14 residues. The V end lost 5 bases, the J end lost 4 bases, and 12 bases lay between the germline ends. The DNA for the CDR3 is TGCGCCAGCAGTCTCCGGGACAATAATGAAAAACTGTTTTTT. This encodes CASSLRDNNEKLFF.

This chain uses TRBV10-2 with TRBJ2-5; 12 positions agree with TRBD2. This CDR3 has 15 amino acids. After removal of 6 bases from V and 1 base from J, the junction contained 3 bases not matched to a gene. The germline CDR1 and CDR2 sequences are WSHSY and SAAADI. CDR3 region: CASSLAGGRQETQYF. CDR3 nucleotides: TGCGCCAGCAGCCTAGCGGGGGGGCGCCAAGAGACCCAGTACTTC.

The count of this clone is one. The chain uses TRBV4-1 and TRBJ2-4, with 9 nucleotides matching TRBD2. The CDR3 runs to 17 residues. The V gene end was trimmed by 4 bases and the J gene end by 3 bases; junction bases not matched to a gene: 10. Germline-derived CDR1 and CDR2 are MGHRA and YSYEKL. CDR3 residues: CASSLPFSGRGKNIQYF. The CDR3 DNA follows: TGCGCCAGCAGCCTACCGTTTAGCGGGAGAGGCAAAAACATTCAGTACTTC.

V gene TRBV20-1 combines with J gene TRBJ2-5; tentative D call: TRBD1 (5 bases). This CDR3 comprises 10 residues. Trimming took 6 bases from V and 3 from J, leaving 5 bases between them. Germline CDR1 is DFQATT and CDR2 is SNEGSKA (reference sequence). The CDR3 spells CSATEETQYF. The CDR3 bases are TGCAGTGCGACAGAAGAGACCCAGTACTTC.

In this sample, this clone turned up a few times. Other nucleotide sequences from this sample produce the same CDR3. The J gene is TRBJ2-5, the V gene TRBV28; perhaps TRBD2 as D (6 bases). CDR1 is MDHEN and CDR2 is SYDVKM in the germline V gene. The CDR3 has 15 residues. Trimming shortened V by 5 bases and J by 5 bases, and 18 bases separated the two germline ends. The CDR3 sequence: CASSQRTGVGETQYF. The CDR3 DNA reads TGTGCCAGCAGTCAAAGAACGGGAGTCGGGGAGACCCAGTACTTC.

Note on this clone: Its ends do not fully match the called genes, so a read error is possible. The chain joins TRBV5-6 to TRBJ1-2; D unresolved. Germline loops: CDR1 SGHDT, CDR2 YYEEEE. This CDR3 is built from 15 residues. The CDR3 DNA is TGTGCCAGCAGCTTGGAGGTCCGGGTACCATCCCTTACTGGCTTC. Translating gives CASSLEVRVPSLTGF.

The chain has TRBV27 and TRBJ2-3, with 13 bases fitting TRBD2. Per the germline V gene, CDR1 is MNHEY and CDR2 is SMNVEV (reference sequence). The CDR3 is 16 residues long. J was trimmed by 4 bases and V by 8 bases; bases with no gene match: 9. CDR3 sequence: CASLELAGGSPDTQYF. The CDR3 nucleotides are TGTGCCAGCCTAGAACTAGCGGGAGGGTCCCCAGATACGCAGTATTTT.

The CDR3 region is CASSYPGQGDTEAFF. DNA of the CDR3: TGTGCCAGCAGTTACCCAGGACAGGGGGACACTGAAGCTTTCTTT. The V and J genes are TRBV6-6 and TRBJ1-1; TRBD1 matches at 10 bases. Trimming at V came to 2 bases and at J to 3 bases, leaving 3 bases not matched to a gene. The CDR3 has 15 residues. CDR1 is MNHNY and CDR2 is SVGAGI in the germline V gene (reference sequence).

The rearrangement uses TRBV4-1 and TRBJ2-7, with 9 bases identical to TRBD1. This CDR3 region has 16 residues. Germline CDR1 and CDR2: MGHRA and YSYEKL. V shed 4 bases and J 3 bases; nucleotides not matched to a gene: 10. As DNA, the CDR3 is TGCGCCAGCAGCCCGAGCTTGGGACAGGGAGTCTACGAGCAGTACGTC. Protein product: CASSPSLGQGVYEQYV.

This clone was counted between two and nine times. The V call is TRBV4-2, the J call TRBJ1-1; possible D gene TRBD1, 6 bases. Trimming left V 3 bases short and J 1 base short, with 15 bases between. There are 16 residues in the CDR3. The germline gives CDR1 LGHNA, CDR2 YNFKEQ. The chain's CDR3 is CASSQPGDRGNTEAFF. In nucleotides, the CDR3 is TGTGCCAGCAGCCAGCCAGGGGATCGTGGGAACACTGAAGCTTTCTTT.

The chain couples TRBV2 to TRBJ2-4; 13 bases match TRBD2. The germline V gene encodes CDR1 SNHLY and CDR2 FYNNEI. CDR3 length: 18 residues. With 0 bases clipped from V and 3 bases from J, the junction kept 5 bases outside the gene matches. The CDR3 loop reads CASSEALLAGGRKNIQYF. As DNA, the CDR3 is TGTGCCAGCAGTGAAGCGCTACTAGCGGGGGGGCGCAAAAACATTCAGTACTTC.